The 14 T cell receptor beta chains below were found in one sample sequenced in a study of control samples from healthy donors and cancer patients. Only in-frame clones appear in the TCRdb table, and some are missing; sequencing was by immunoSEQ multiplex PCR. Of 120,000 or so clones in the sample, about 89% were seen once. The sequenced sample consisted of blood. Receptors originate from a man aged 55 to 70 in good health.

This chain uses TRBV7-9 with TRBJ1-3, with D maybe TRBD1 (6 bases). Germline lookup yields CDR1 SEHNR and CDR2 FQNEAQ (reference sequence). The CDR3 covers 15 residues. Trimming pared 5 bases from V and 1 base from J, leaving 12 bases between. The CDR3 here is CASSPKGGSGNTIYF. The DNA of the CDR3 is TGTGCCAGCAGCCCTAAGGGGGGATCTGGAAACACCATATATTTT.

This clone has only a few counts. The chain employs TRBV28 and TRBJ2-7; D is possibly TRBD1 (7 bases). CDR1 MDHEN and CDR2 SYDVKM come from the germline V gene. V lost 4 bases and J 4 bases, leaving 11 bases between the germline ends. The CDR3 sequence is 13 residues long. The CDR3 is CASSYPGGYEQYF. CDR3 coding DNA: TGTGCCAGCAGTTACCCAGGGGGGTACGAGCAGTACTTC.

In this sample, this clone turned up a few times. V is TRBV5-6 and J is TRBJ2-7; D is possibly TRBD2 (5 bases). Germline lookup yields CDR1 SGHDT and CDR2 YYEEEE. This CDR3 is 14 amino acids long. Trimming cost V 3 bases and J 1 base, with 11 bases left between them. The CDR3 loop reads CASSWTQASYEQYF. In nucleotides, the CDR3 is TGTGCCAGCAGCTGGACTCAGGCTTCCTACGAGCAGTACTTC.

V gene TRBV5-1 combines with J gene TRBJ2-5; 12 bases are a match to TRBD1. J was trimmed by 5 bases and V by 2 bases; bases with no gene match: 10. This CDR3 contains 17 residues. Germline-derived CDR1 and CDR2 are SGHRS and YFSETQ. CDR3 in DNA: TGCGCCAGCAGCTTCTCAACGGGACAGGGGGCTGGGGAGACCCAGTACTTC. This encodes CASSFSTGQGAGETQYF. Full variable domain (missing parts from reference TRBV5-1 and TRBJ2-5): KAGVTQTPRYLIKTRGQQVTLSCSPISGHRSVSWYQQTPGQGLQFLFEYFSETQRNKGNFPGRFSGRQFSNSRSEMNVSTLELGDSALYLCASSFSTGQGAGETQYFGPGTRLLVL.

This chain connects TRBV5-6 to TRBJ1-1; D ambiguous. V lost 2 bases and J 11 bases, leaving 13 bases between the germline ends. CDR3 length: 12 amino acids. Germline lookup yields CDR1 SGHDT and CDR2 YYEEEE. This CDR3 is CASSFPPGVAFF. The CDR3, as DNA: TGTGCCAGCAGCTTTCCACCAGGAGTGGCTTTCTTT. The complete variable domain, with remaining parts taken from reference TRBV5-6 and TRBJ1-1, reads DAGVTQSPTHLIKTRGQQVTLRCSPKSGHDTVSWYQQALGQGPQFIFQYYEEEERQRGNFPDRFSGHQFPNYSSELNVNALLLGDSALYLCASSFPPGVAFFGQGTRLTVV.

The chain couples TRBV19 to TRBJ1-1; D call uncertain. The CDR3 contains 14 residues. CDR1 LNHDA and CDR2 SQIVND come from the germline V gene (reference sequence). V lost 0 bases to trimming and J lost 1 base, with 6 bases between them. The CDR3 protein is CASSIDWQNTEAFF. CDR3 DNA sequence: TGTGCCAGTAGTATAGATTGGCAGAACACTGAAGCTTTCTTT.

The V and J genes are TRBV28 and TRBJ2-1; 7 bases are shared with TRBD1. Germline V gene data show CDR1 as MDHEN and CDR2 as SYDVKM. The CDR3 consists of 17 residues. V was pared by 5 bases and J by 2 bases, with 12 bases of the junction left unmatched. The CDR3 spells CASSGWDSPRTYNEQFF. The CDR3 DNA reads as TGTGCCAGCAGTGGATGGGACAGTCCGAGGACCTACAATGAGCAGTTCTTC.

The chain uses TRBV5-1 and TRBJ1-4; 8 bases map to TRBD1. This CDR3 spans 14 amino acids. J lost 4 bases, V lost 4 bases, and 3 bases had no gene match. Germline lookup yields CDR1 SGHRS and CDR2 YFSETQ. The CDR3 spells CASSRGQGNEKLFF. CDR3 coding DNA: TGCGCCAGCAGCCGAGGACAGGGTAATGAAAAACTGTTTTTT.

The rearrangement joins TRBV5-3 to TRBJ1-4; 10 positions match TRBD1. TRBV5-3 is reported as an ORF; its role is uncertain. This CDR3 region has 15 residues. Losses at the gene ends were 2 bases for V and 14 bases for J; bases not matched to a gene: 12. The CDR3 protein is CARSFNLTGGRFLFF. The CDR3, as DNA: TGTGCCAGAAGCTTCAACCTGACAGGGGGCCGTTTCCTGTTTTTT.

The V call is TRBV19, the J call TRBJ1-1, with D unresolved. The CDR3 loop spans 15 amino acids. CDR1 and CDR2 from the germline V gene are LNHDA and SQIVND (reference sequence). V lost 5 bases to trimming and J lost 0 bases, with 13 bases between them. CDR3 nucleotide sequence: TGTGCCAGTAGTCCCAGCGCCGTGATGAACACTGAAGCTTTCTTT. Encoded protein: CASSPSAVMNTEAFF.

The chain links TRBV27 to TRBJ2-2, with D possibly being TRBD1 or TRBD2 (5 bases each). The germline CDR1 and CDR2 sequences are MNHEY and SMNVEV (reference sequence). V shed 8 bases and J shed 1 base, with 17 bases lying between them. The CDR3 loop spans 16 amino acids. The CDR3 spells CASRLEGILNTGELFF. CDR3 sequence (DNA): TGTGCCAGCCGACTCGAGGGGATATTGAACACCGGGGAGCTGTTTTTT.

The rearrangement uses TRBV2 and TRBJ1-5; no clear D. The CDR3 extends over 14 amino acids. Trimming took off 2 bases at V and 0 bases at J, with 5 bases between the two ends. The germline CDR1 and CDR2 sequences are SNHLY and FYNNEI. The CDR3 protein is CASSEFNSNQPQHF. The CDR3 DNA is TGTGCCAGCAGTGAATTTAATAGCAATCAGCCCCAGCATTTT.

The V gene is TRBV6-5, the J gene TRBJ1-1; D perhaps matches TRBD1 (5 bases). V gave up 7 bases and J gave up 0 bases, with 12 bases separating them. The germline V gene has CDR1 MNHEY and CDR2 SVGAGI. The CDR3 runs to 14 residues. The CDR3 spells CASIPDTMNTEAFF. The CDR3 nucleotides read TGTGCCAGCATTCCGGACACGATGAACACTGAAGCTTTCTTT.

The CDR3 region has the DNA TGCGCCAGCAGCCAAGAGACAGGGTACCTCACCGGGGAGCTGTTTTTT. Residues: CASSQETGYLTGELFF. The rearrangement uses TRBV4-3 and TRBJ2-2; 7 bases match TRBD1. CDR3 length: 16 residues. Per germline, CDR1 LGHNA and CDR2 YSLEER. Trimming cost V 0 bases and J 4 bases; bases outside gene matches: 5.